The entry below describes one T cell receptor (beta chain). What it binds is unknown. MiXCR was run by TCRdb on the RT-PCR reads, yielding one entry per CDR3 protein. The sample includes more than 200,000 distinct CDR3 sequences, less than 15% of them seen just once. The CDR3 totals 15 residues. Germline V CDR1 and CDR2: SGHAT, FQNNGV. The V end lost 7 bases, the J end lost 3 bases, and 17 bases lay between the germline ends. The record originates from a study of response to subunit inactivated influenza vaccine. Study results and limitations: Each seasonal influenza vaccination, the authors suggested, recruits few new T cells.

The sequences come from non-naive T cells sorted from PBMCs, collected roughly 2 weeks before vaccination. The clonotype was recovered from a middle-aged man who received an inactivated influenza vaccine. The genes are TRBV11-2 and TRBJ2-3, with a possible D match to TRBD2 (7 bases). CDR3 region: CASTLGGGRTDTQYF. The DNA for the CDR3 is TGTGCCAGCACTCTAGGGGGGGGCAGGACAGATACGCAGTATTTT.